Listed below are T cell receptor beta chains from one sample, sequenced in a study of shared clonotypes between healthy human individuals. The assay was immunoSEQ multiplex PCR, and TCRdb's table has in-frame clones only and misses some. The sample consists of around 2.5 million clones, roughly 93% of them appearing once. Sample: naive CD4+ T cells from PBMCs. The receptors were gathered from a man younger than 30 in good health. Some clones in this sample may be carry-over from other donors' samples. The conserved cysteine and the conserved F or W are not part of the CDR3 here.

TRBJ2-4	16	TRBV7-3	ASSVGTSGTPVRNIQY
TRBJ2-1	13	TRBV7-2	ASSLVGTFYNEQF
TRBJ2-4	14	TRBV7-9	ASSLREGGLKNIQY
TRBJ1-2	13	TRBV28	ASSLSGEGWNGYT
TRBJ2-3	14	TRBV10-3	AIQANSGSSTDTQY
TRBJ2-2	14	TRBV5-1	ASSFFTSGSTGELF
TRBJ2-6	13	TRBV6-5	ASRPHLSGANVLT
TRBJ2-7	13	TRBV4-1	ASSQESKVLRPKY
TRBJ1-1	18	TRBV28	ASSLPLELREGLRNTEAF
TRBJ1-1	13	TRBV4-2	ASSQDQGARTEAF
TRBJ2-5	15	TRBV9	ASSVATGDRLRETQY
TRBJ2-7	15	TRBV5-1	ASSRGLAGALFYEQY
TRBJ2-7	13	TRBV28	ASSLFGTGTYEQY
TRBJ2-1	8	TRBV29-1	SVSYNEQF
TRBJ2-7	10	TRBV27	ASGGSRGEQY
TRBJ2-7	12	TRBV6-1	ASSSSGLNYEQY
TRBJ2-3	14	TRBV7-9	ASSPGGTRLAGREY
TRBJ1-1	13	TRBV11-2	ASSLARRVNTEAF